The clone carrying this TCR beta chain was seen only a few times. This record comes from a study of early T cells in non-severe SARS-CoV-2 infection. Germline CDR1 and CDR2: MNHEY and SVGEGT. CDR3 length: 14 amino acids. Trimming pared 6 bases from V and 1 base from J, leaving 12 bases between. Attachment of unique molecular identifiers was made to individual cDNA molecules. From the 5' RACE reads, TCRdb called clonotypes with MiXCR, one entry per CDR3 protein. The data hold over 95,000 distinct CDR3 sequences, with 15% to 20% observed a single time. The chain uses TRBV6-2 or TRBV6-3 and TRBJ1-1, with D perhaps TRBD1 (6 bases). The sample comprised whole blood. The receptor's source is an adult who was a healthcare worker with PCR-confirmed SARS-CoV-2 infection or an uninfected control (not recorded which). DNA of the CDR3: TGTGCCAGCAGCAAGGGGGTGACGAACACTGAAGCTTTCTTT. This codes for CASSKGVTNTEAFF.